This TCR beta chain comes out of a study of T cell responses to AZD1222 COVID-19 vaccine. Analyses pooled second doses at about 4 or about 12 weeks. V dropped 0 bases and J dropped 6 bases, with 11 bases sitting between them. The CDR3 runs to 13 residues. Germline V lookup: CDR1 SQVTM, CDR2 ANQGSEA. Profiled with immunoSEQ multiplex PCR; TCRdb holds only in-frame clones, not every one. The sample lists roughly 120,000 clones, over 80% occurring once. The sample here was peripheral blood, taken 28 days after the second AZD1222 dose. This TCR was sampled from an adult who received the AZD1222 COVID-19 vaccine. The chain uses TRBV29-1 and TRBJ1-1; possibly TRBD1 for D (6 bases). In DNA form, the CDR3 reads TGCAGCGTTGAAGAATACAGGGACGCTGAAGCTTTCTTT. Protein product: CSVEEYRDAEAFF.